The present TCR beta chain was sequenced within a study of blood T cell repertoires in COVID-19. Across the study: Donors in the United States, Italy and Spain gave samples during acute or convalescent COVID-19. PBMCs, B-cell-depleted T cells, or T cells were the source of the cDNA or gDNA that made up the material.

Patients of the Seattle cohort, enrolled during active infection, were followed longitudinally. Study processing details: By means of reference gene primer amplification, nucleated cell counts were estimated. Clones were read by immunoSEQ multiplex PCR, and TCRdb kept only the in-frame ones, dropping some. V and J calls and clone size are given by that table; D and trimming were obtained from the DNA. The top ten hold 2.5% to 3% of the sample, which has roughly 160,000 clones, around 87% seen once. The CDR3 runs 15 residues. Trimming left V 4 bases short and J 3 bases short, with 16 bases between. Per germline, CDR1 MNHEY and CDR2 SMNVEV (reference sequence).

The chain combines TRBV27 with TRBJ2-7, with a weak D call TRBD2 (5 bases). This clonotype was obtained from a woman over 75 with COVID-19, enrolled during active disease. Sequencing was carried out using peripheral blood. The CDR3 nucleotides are TGTGCCAGCAGTTCCGTGCCGGGGAGTTTCTACGAGCAGTACTTC. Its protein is CASSSVPGSFYEQYF.